One sample yielded the 21 T cell receptor beta chains listed below, sequenced in a study of cytotoxic CD8 clonotypes in ibrutinib-treated CLL (dated by TCRdb to about 2021). Library construction relied on the immunoSEQ multiplex PCR assay. TCRdb stores this immuneACCESS table with in-frame sequences only. Part of the clones is absent; in the studies checked, under half of the shortfall reflects unresolved V genes, and no reason is known for the rest. This sample has about 200,000 clones in its table, and roughly 65% of those were observed once. Clones ranked in the top ten supply 5.5% to 7% of the sample. The sample's time point, from its label and the paper: about 11 months on ibrutinib. The sequencing here drew on PBMCs, taken after 12 months of ibrutinib treatment. The receptors were gathered from a human donor with chronic lymphocytic leukemia.

As for this clone: Other DNA sequences of this sample code for an identical CDR3. The rearrangement links TRBV11-3 to TRBJ2-2; TRBD2 might be the D (6 bases). In germline, CDR1 is SGHNT, CDR2 YENEEA. This CDR3 is 14 amino acids long. The V gene lost 3 bases and the J gene lost 2 bases, with 7 bases spanning the gap. Written as DNA, the CDR3 is TGTGCCAGCAGCTTGCGGGGTAACACCGGGGAGCTGTTTTTT. This gives the protein CASSLRGNTGELFF. Combining the CDR3 with reference TRBV11-3 and TRBJ2-2 gives the whole variable domain EAGVVQSPRYKIIEKKQPVAFWCNPISGHNTLYWYLQNLGQGPELLIRYENEEAVDDSQLPKDRFSAERLKGVDSTLKIQPAELGDSAVYLCASSLRGNTGELFFGEGSRLTVL.

A single count supports this clone. The chain has TRBV30 and TRBJ1-2; TRBD1 is a possible D gene (6 bases). The CDR3 sequence is 13 residues long. The germline V gene has CDR1 GTSNPN and CDR2 SVGIG (reference sequence). Trimming stripped 4 bases from V and 2 bases from J, with 11 bases between. The CDR3 sequence: CAWIRTDNYGYTF. CDR3 DNA sequence: TGTGCCTGGATTAGGACAGACAACTATGGCTACACCTTC.

The rearrangement uses TRBV9 and TRBJ2-1; 8 nucleotides align to TRBD2. The CDR3 totals 16 residues. Losses at the gene ends were 4 bases for V and 1 base for J; bases not matched to a gene: 7. CDR1 and CDR2 from the germline V gene are SGDLS and YYNGEE. The CDR3 sequence: CASSSLSGTSYNEQFF. Here the CDR3 DNA reads TGTGCCAGCAGCTCCCTTAGCGGGACGTCCTACAATGAGCAGTTCTTC.

J is TRBJ2-7 and V is TRBV30; perhaps TRBD2 as D (7 bases). V gave up 3 bases and J gave up 7 bases, with 19 bases separating them. CDR3 length: 14 amino acids. CDR1 is GTSNPN, CDR2 SVGIG, per germline (reference sequence). The DNA for the CDR3 is TGTGCCTGGAGAGACCGGGGGGCCCCGCGAGAGCAGTACTTC. It codes for CAWRDRGAPREQYF.

The CDR3 coding sequence is TGCGCCAGCAGTCGCCGACTAGATACCTACAATGAGCAGTTCTTC. Its protein product is CASSRRLDTYNEQFF. The chain combines TRBV4-3 with TRBJ2-1, with TRBD2 as a possible D gene (6 bases). CDR3 size: 15 residues. V lost 6 bases and J 2 bases, leaving 14 bases between the germline ends. CDR1 is LGHNA and CDR2 is YSLEER in the germline V gene.

The chain recombines TRBV18 with TRBJ1-2; D gene unclear. This CDR3 has 15 amino acids. Trimming shortened V by 2 bases and J by 0 bases, and 10 bases separated the two germline ends. Looked up from germline, CDR1 is KGHSH and CDR2 is LQKENI. The CDR3 sequence is CASSPEVRANYGYTF. The CDR3 bases are TGTGCCAGCTCACCAGAGGTCAGAGCTAACTATGGCTACACCTTC. Filled out from reference TRBV18 and TRBJ1-2, the complete variable domain reads NAGVMQNPRHLVRRRGQEARLRCSPMKGHSHVYWYRQLPEEGLKFMVYLQKENIIDESGMPKERFSAEFPKEGPSILRIQQVVRGDSAAYFCASSPEVRANYGYTFGSGTRLTVV.

The rearrangement links TRBV30 to TRBJ1-1, with a tentative D call TRBD1 (5 bases). Germline V lookup: CDR1 GTSNPN, CDR2 SVGIG (reference sequence). The CDR3 covers 13 residues. Here the CDR3 reads CAGSLAGSGEAFF. CDR3 sequence (DNA): TGTGCGGGGAGCTTGGCAGGGAGCGGCGAAGCTTTCTTT.

The CDR3 region is CASSPRPVGTEAFF. DNA for the CDR3: TGTGCCAGCAGCCCCAGGCCGGTGGGTACTGAAGCTTTCTTT. The chain employs TRBV7-9 and TRBJ1-1; D is uncertain. CDR1 is SEHNR and CDR2 is FQNEAQ in the germline V gene (reference sequence). There are 14 residues in the CDR3. Trimming stripped 5 bases from V and 5 bases from J, with 15 bases between.

The chain couples TRBV29-1 to TRBJ1-6, with D possibly TRBD1 on 5 matching bases. V lost 7 bases, J lost 6 bases, and 13 bases lay in between. The CDR3 length is 13 residues. Germline assignment: CDR1 SQVTM and CDR2 ANQGSEA. CDR3 loop: CSATTEFNSPLHF. CDR3 coding DNA: TGCAGCGCCACGACAGAATTTAATTCACCCCTCCACTTT. Combining the CDR3 with reference TRBV29-1 and TRBJ1-6 gives the whole variable domain SAVISQKPSRDICQRGTSLTIQCQVDSQVTMMFWYRQQPGQSLTLIATANQGSEATYESGFVIDKFPISRPNLTFSTLTVSNMSPEDSSIYLCSATTEFNSPLHFGNGTRLTVT.

This chain joins TRBV4-3 and TRBJ2-5, with D uncertain. This CDR3 comprises 15 residues. Germline V gene sequence: CDR1 LGHNA, CDR2 YSLEER. V lost 4 bases and J 4 bases, leaving 16 bases between the germline ends. The CDR3 here is CASSLSQDWGETQYF. The CDR3 region has the DNA TGCGCCAGCAGCCTTTCTCAGGATTGGGGAGAGACCCAGTACTTC.

The sample holds many counts of this clone. The CDR3 coding sequence is TGTGCCAGCAGCGTTCGGGACAGCTTGAACACCGGGGAGCTGTTTTTT. The encoded protein is CASSVRDSLNTGELFF. V usage is TRBV9 and J usage is TRBJ2-2, with TRBD1 matching 7 bases. The CDR3 spans 16 residues. Germline V lookup: CDR1 SGDLS, CDR2 YYNGEE. J lost 1 base, V lost 2 bases, and 5 bases had no gene match.

The J gene is TRBJ2-7, the V gene TRBV25-1, with D possibly being TRBD1 or TRBD2 (6 bases each). The CDR3 is 14 residues long. Trimming stripped 7 bases from V and 3 bases from J, with 16 bases between. Germline V lookup: CDR1 MGHDK, CDR2 SYGVNS. CDR3 sequence reads: CASTDPEGDYEQYF. The CDR3 DNA reads as TGTGCCAGCACAGACCCGGAGGGGGACTACGAGCAGTACTTC.

The chain links TRBV10-3 to TRBJ2-1, with 10 bases that match TRBD2. The CDR3 covers 15 residues. Germline V gives CDR1 ENHRY, CDR2 SYGVKD. The J segment lost 3 bases and the V segment lost 4 bases, leaving 3 bases of the junction unmatched. CDR3 bases: TGTGCCATCAGTGGACTAGCGGGCATCTACAATGAGCAGTTCTTC. Its protein is CAISGLAGIYNEQFF.

The rearrangement uses TRBV2 and TRBJ2-5; weak D call: TRBD2 (6 bases). The CDR3 is made up of 13 amino acids. Trimming removed 7 bases from V and 5 bases from J, with 14 bases in between. Germline-derived CDR1 and CDR2 are SNHLY and FYNNEI. The CDR3 bases are TGTGCCAGCATCCCCGGGGGTAAGGAGACCCAGTACTTC. It specifies CASIPGGKETQYF.

CDR3 nucleotide sequence: TGTGCCAGCGCTCCCGGGAACTATGGCTACACCTTC. Translation gives CASAPGNYGYTF. The J gene is TRBJ1-2, the V gene TRBV5-6; no reliable D call. This CDR3 has 12 residues. The V gene lost 7 bases and the J gene lost 2 bases, with 9 bases spanning the gap. Germline V gives CDR1 SGHDT, CDR2 YYEEEE. The whole variable domain, filled in from reference TRBV5-6 and TRBJ1-2, reads DAGVTQSPTHLIKTRGQQVTLRCSPKSGHDTVSWYQQALGQGPQFIFQYYEEEERQRGNFPDRFSGHQFPNYSSELNVNALLLGDSALYLCASAPGNYGYTFGSGTRLTVV.

This clone has a single count. This sequence joins TRBV28 and TRBJ2-7; D may be TRBD1 or TRBD2 (5 bases each). Trimming cost V 7 bases and J 2 bases, with 21 bases left between them. The CDR3 has 16 amino acids. Germline CDR1 MDHEN, CDR2 SYDVKM. The CDR3 DNA follows: TGTGCCAGCACTTCTTCTCTAGGGACGGTTACCTACGAGCAGTACTTC. This sequence encodes CASTSSLGTVTYEQYF. Supplemented by reference TRBV28 and TRBJ2-7, the full variable domain reads DVKVTQSSRYLVKRTGEKVFLECVQDMDHENMFWYRQDPGLGLRLIYFSYDVKMKEKGDIPEGYSVSREKKERFSLILESASTNQTSMYLCASTSSLGTVTYEQYFGPGTRLTVT.

The chain recombines TRBV7-9 with TRBJ1-1; D is uncertain. CDR1 and CDR2 (germline): SEHNR, FQNEAQ (reference sequence). V was cut by 4 bases and J by 10 bases, with 13 bases left in between. CDR3 size: 12 residues. The CDR3 sequence: CASSSLLNSAFF. The CDR3 DNA reads TGTGCCAGCAGCTCCCTGTTGAATTCAGCTTTCTTT.

This chain joins TRBV19 and TRBJ1-2; D perhaps matches TRBD1 (6 bases). V was cut by 7 bases and J by 8 bases, with 14 bases left in between. Germline CDR1 is LNHDA and CDR2 is SQIVND (reference sequence). The CDR3 sequence is 12 residues long. The CDR3 nucleotides are TGTGCCAGTACCCTTGGACAGAGAGGCTACACCTTC. Amino acid sequence: CASTLGQRGYTF.

The V gene is TRBV18, the J gene TRBJ1-2; TRBD1 might be the D (5 bases). Trimming stripped 8 bases from V and 8 bases from J, with 18 bases between. The CDR3 runs to 13 residues. Germline CDR1 and CDR2: KGHSH and LQKENI. The CDR3 DNA follows: TGTGCCAGCCGAAGGGGCCTAGAGGGGGGCTACACCTTC. Amino acid sequence: CASRRGLEGGYTF.

This rearrangement joins TRBV5-4 to TRBJ2-1; 10 bases map to TRBD2. The CDR3 covers 16 residues. Germline V gives CDR1 SGHNT, CDR2 YYREEE (reference sequence). J gave up 6 bases and V 3 bases, and 9 bases lay outside the gene matches. CDR3 amino acids: CASSSNGLAGVNEQFF. The CDR3 nucleotides read TGTGCCAGCAGCTCCAATGGGCTAGCGGGAGTCAATGAGCAGTTCTTC.

This clone was counted a few times. The V gene is TRBV19, the J gene TRBJ2-5; TRBD1 agrees at 9 bases. Per the germline V gene, CDR1 is LNHDA and CDR2 is SQIVND (reference sequence). V lost 5 bases and J lost 1; bases outside the gene matches: 8. CDR3 size: 16 residues. For the CDR3, the DNA is TGTGCCAGTAGTTCCGGGGACAGGGTTATCCAAGAGACCCAGTACTTC. Translation gives CASSSGDRVIQETQYF.